These T cell receptor beta chains were read from a single sample in a study of regulatory and conventional T cells in RAG deficiency. Using immunoSEQ multiplex PCR, the repertoire was profiled, and TCRdb retains in-frame clones only, with some absent. The sample comprises around 12,000 clones, 85% to 95% of which are singletons, and 1.1% rests with the top ten. The same data also contributed to another study, on regulatory T cells.

The sample taken for sequencing was CD4+ effector T cells sorted from blood. Receptors were obtained from a human donor in good health. Both conserved end residues are trimmed from each CDR3. A D gene is named only where the DNA matches it firmly. Size is omitted from some rows. Given values are once, few, many or a class for expanded clones.

TRBV5-1	TRBJ2-1	-	-	ASTLDSSYNEQF
TRBV28	TRBJ1-4	-	TRBD1	ASTRLRGRDEKLF
TRBV2	TRBJ2-2	-	TRBD2	ASSELAGANGELF
TRBV27	TRBJ1-1	-	-	ASSRQPKNTEAF
TRBV9	TRBJ2-5	-	-	ASSVGGGFETQY
TRBV25-1	TRBJ2-5	-	-	ASSDGGRKTQY
TRBV9	TRBJ2-2	-	TRBD2	ASSVGTSGRVGELF
TRBV9	TRBJ2-1	-	-	ASGGDEQF
TRBV28	TRBJ1-1	-	-	ASKRGLNTEAF
TRBV9	TRBJ1-1	-	-	ASSASIKGGGDTEAF
TRBV9	TRBJ2-6	-	-	ASSVVIGRAHNVLT
TRBV5-6	TRBJ2-3	-	TRBD2	ASSLLAVTDTQY
TRBV6-1	TRBJ1-2	-	-	ASSESGNYGYT
TRBV5-5	TRBJ1-4	-	TRBD1	ASSFPDRAKLF
TRBV11-3	TRBJ2-2	-	-	ASSLKGLGTGELF
TRBV10-2	TRBJ2-3	-	-	ASSETDTQY
TRBV2	TRBJ2-7	-	TRBD2	ASSETSGTYEQY
TRBV7-2	TRBJ1-3	-	-	ASSFGVTDGNTIY
TRBV29-1	TRBJ1-2	-	-	SVDGRGKGGYT
TRBV15	TRBJ1-1	-	TRBD1	ATSRGAGTGITEAF
TRBV12-5	TRBJ1-1	-	TRBD1	ASGPPDRVTEAF
TRBV10-3	TRBJ2-7	-	TRBD1	AIRPGQETSEQY
TRBV11-2	TRBJ1-1	-	-	ASSLEMRFGNTEAF
TRBV2	TRBJ2-3	-	TRBD2	ASSAAERGRTDTQY
TRBV9	TRBJ1-4	-	-	ASSVGTVSNEKLF
TRBV2	TRBJ1-2	-	-	ASSPGQRSYGYT
TRBV19	TRBJ1-1	-	-	ASSRTTANTEAF
TRBV5-1	TRBJ2-1	-	TRBD2	ASRDQSGRVDNEQF
TRBV6-5	TRBJ1-2	-	-	ASGLGFYGYT
TRBV30	TRBJ1-5	-	TRBD1	AWSVGDRGHQPQH
TRBV9	TRBJ2-1	-	TRBD2	ASSPRGTSVKSASYNEQF
TRBV9	TRBJ2-2	-	-	ASSVTGEMTGELF
TRBV7-3	TRBJ2-1	-	-	ASSPQVGNEQF
TRBV4-2	TRBJ2-2	-	TRBD2	ASSQVGLAGSGELF
TRBV29-1	TRBJ2-7	-	-	SVAKLAELRYEQY
TRBV6-5	TRBJ2-1	-	-	ASSDSPMYNEQF
TRBV19	TRBJ2-1	once	-	ASSTQYRDEQF